This T cell receptor beta chain was sequenced during a study of blood T cells in healthy people across ages (dated by TCRdb to between 2014 and 2017). Regarding the study in general: In model experiments, template switching captured about one uniquely barcoded TCR beta cDNA molecule for every two T cells. Two additional independent replicas of 1 million unique cDNA reads from the same blood draw were analyzed for two donors (one aged 18 to 30 and one aged 80 or older). To avoid experimental bias, donors of different ages were randomly spread across the sequencing lanes. Using deep sequencing normalized with unique cDNA molecular identifiers, the study measured how TCR beta repertoire diversity changes with age. The donors were divided into four age groups: young (average about 16 years), middle-aged (almost 40), aged (around 59) and long-lived (82). Points the paper makes about the study in general: The long-lived group showed more naive CD4+ T cells, fewer expanded clones and increased TCR diversity than the aged group, suggesting age selection. The CMV infection status of donors was not known, potentially confounding age-related changes in expanded clonotypes. Observed TCR beta diversity correlated strongly with the percentage of naive T cells measured by flow cytometry. As age increased, observed TCR beta diversity per million T cells dropped in a roughly linear way, and a significant reduction was already evident by age around 41. Estimates of total diversity based on one million sequenced T cells were regarded as lower bounds and as underestimates. Bulk unsorted PBMC profiling prevented conclusive comparison of naive and antigen-experienced compartments.

Concerning this clonotype: Its recognized antigen is unknown. At one of its ends the junction is not consistent with the germline gene, which may arise from a read error.

The germline V gene (reference sequence) provides CDR1 LNHNV and CDR2 YYDKDF. Counted from cysteine to phenylalanine, this CDR3 has 13 amino acids. Just the 39-base CDR3 DNA is kept, in frame starting at base 1. The protocol used for the library was 5' RACE. The data were produced on an Illumina HiSeq 2500. A second PCR of roughly 6 to 12 cycles was performed with a sample-barcoded 5' primer and a J-beta primer mix. A template-switch 5' adaptor carrying 12 random nucleotides introduced a unique molecular identifier onto each TCR beta cDNA molecule. Each sample yielded at least 3 million CDR3-containing paired-end reads. All of the RNA was converted into first-strand cDNA using the Mint cDNA synthesis kit, with a TRBC-specific oligonucleotide serving as the primer. After uracil-DNA glycosylase treatment, a first 18-cycle PCR used universal primers M1SS and BC2_uni_R on all cDNA. In the source study's methods: For normalization, 1 million high-quality reads were randomly selected from each sample, with every read carrying a distinct molecular identifier. Reads sharing molecular identifiers were discarded rather than binned into consensus sequences. MiTCR, with a Q25 quality threshold and the strictest error-elimination algorithm, was used for CDR3 identification, clonotype clustering and error correction. Lower-bound total TCR beta diversity was estimated with a nonparametric unseen species model using Euler transformation. Starting from the raw public reads, TCRdb applied fastp trimming at Q25, assembled clones with MiXCR and retained in-frame beta chains. Rows are unified per CDR3 protein, each entry keeping the most common DNA and genes. The V and J calls were determined by TCRdb, not by the authors. Within this sample are 600,000 to 650,000 distinct CDR3 sequences, with 45% to 65% of them counted one time only. The ten largest clones take up around 37% of the sample.

The roughly 39 donors, aged about 6 to 95 years, were systemically healthy Caucasian individuals from Russia. Each donor gave approximately 9.3 milliliters of peripheral blood, collected into EDTA-treated Vacutainer tubes. Ficoll-Paque density-gradient centrifugation was used to isolate PBMCs, with at least 6.5 million obtained per sample. Trizol reagent was used to extract total RNA from the PBMCs, yielding at least 5.5 micrograms per sample. For every donor, flow cytometry on a PBMC aliquot measured the percentage of naive CD45RAhigh/CD27high T cells. This clonotype originated in a man between 60 and 70 years old in good health. The sample taken for sequencing was blood. The sequence is built from TRBV15 and TRBJ2-7; the D gene is not confidently resolved. This receptor carries the CDR3 CATSRVAPYEQYF. The DNA sequence is given as TGTGCCACTAGCAGAGTCGCCCCCTACGAGCAGTACTTC.